This is a list of T cell receptor beta chains from one sample in a study of metastatic and nonmetastatic thyroid tumors. TCRdb re-called clones via MiXCR from the PCR reads. The sample consists of fewer than 25,000 clones, approximately 30% of them appearing once. Material: blood. These receptors were taken from a female donor with papillary thyroid cancer or a benign thyroid nodule (not recorded which). Some clones in this sample may be carry-over from other donors' samples. Both conserved end residues are part of each CDR3. D genes are given only for firm matches. Size tells how often a clone was seen (once, few, many) or the class of an expanded clone, and some rows leave it out.

j_call: TRBJ2-7; d_call: TRBD1; clone_size: few; v_call: TRBV6-6; cdr3_aa: CASSYDRAYEQYF; cdr3_nt: TGTGCCAGCAGTTATGACAGGGCCTACGAGCAGTACTTC
j_call: TRBJ2-3; d_call: TRBD2; clone_size: many; v_call: TRBV2; cdr3_aa: CATTSGASTDTQYF; cdr3_nt: TGTGCCACCACTAGCGGTGCTAGCACAGATACGCAGTATTTT
j_call: TRBJ2-2; d_call: -; clone_size: -; v_call: TRBV5-1; cdr3_aa: CASRVARRTGNPANTGELFF; cdr3_nt: TGCGCCAGCAGGGTTGCACGAAGAACAGGGAATCCTGCGAACACCGGGGAGCTGTTTTTT
j_call: TRBJ2-7; d_call: TRBD2; clone_size: -; v_call: TRBV20-1; cdr3_aa: CSALGRTSGGAPYF; cdr3_nt: TGCAGTGCTCTAGGCCGGACTAGCGGGGGGGCCCCGTACTTC
j_call: TRBJ2-3; d_call: -; clone_size: once; v_call: TRBV20-1; cdr3_aa: CSARDARTTQYF; cdr3_nt: TGCAGTGCTAGAGATGCGCGGACTACGCAGTATTTT
j_call: TRBJ1-6; d_call: TRBD1; clone_size: medium-sized; v_call: TRBV12-3/TRBV12-4; cdr3_aa: CASSSTTGGLNSPLHF; cdr3_nt: TGTGCCAGCAGTTCGACGACAGGGGGGCTTAATTCACCCCTCCACTTT
j_call: TRBJ2-3; d_call: -; clone_size: -; v_call: TRBV5-1; cdr3_aa: CASSLLASSTGDTQYF; cdr3_nt: TGCGCCAGCAGCTTACTAGCATCGAGCACCGGAGATACGCAGTATTTT
j_call: TRBJ1-1; d_call: -; clone_size: many; v_call: TRBV7-2; cdr3_aa: CASNLVLNTEAFF; cdr3_nt: TGTGCCAGCAACTTAGTGTTGAACACTGAAGCTTTCTTT
j_call: TRBJ1-2; d_call: -; clone_size: -; v_call: TRBV6-1; cdr3_aa: CASSESGNYGYTF; cdr3_nt: TGTGCCAGCAGTGAATCCGGAAACTATGGCTACACCTTC
j_call: TRBJ2-5; d_call: -; clone_size: many; v_call: TRBV2; cdr3_aa: CASSEVSDSKTQYF; cdr3_nt: TGTGCCAGCAGTGAAGTATCTGATTCGAAGACCCAGTACTTC
j_call: TRBJ2-5; d_call: -; clone_size: many; v_call: TRBV2; cdr3_aa: CASNNQETQYF; cdr3_nt: TGTGCCAGCAACAACCAAGAGACCCAGTACTTC
j_call: TRBJ2-2; d_call: -; clone_size: once; v_call: TRBV5-1; cdr3_aa: CASSLSGNTGELFF; cdr3_nt: TGCGCCAGCAGCCTGTCAGGGAACACCGGGGAGCTGTTTTTT